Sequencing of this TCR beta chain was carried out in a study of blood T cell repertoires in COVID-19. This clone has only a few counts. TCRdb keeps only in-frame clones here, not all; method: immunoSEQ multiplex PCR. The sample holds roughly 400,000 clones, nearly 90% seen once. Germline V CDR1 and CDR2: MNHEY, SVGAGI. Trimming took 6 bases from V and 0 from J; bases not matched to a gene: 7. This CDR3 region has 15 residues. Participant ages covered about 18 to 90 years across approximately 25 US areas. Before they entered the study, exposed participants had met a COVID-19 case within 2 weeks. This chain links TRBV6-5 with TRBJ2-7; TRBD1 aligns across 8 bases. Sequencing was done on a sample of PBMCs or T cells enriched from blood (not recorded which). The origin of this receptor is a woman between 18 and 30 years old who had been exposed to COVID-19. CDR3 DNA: TGTGCCAGCAGACAGGGGGATCTGGTCTCCTACGAGCAGTACTTC. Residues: CASRQGDLVSYEQYF.